A selection of T cell receptor beta chains follows, all from one sample in a study of cytomegalovirus exposure and HLA in healthy donors. Some clones are missing from TCRdb's copy, which holds only in-frame ones; the method was immunoSEQ multiplex PCR. This table has fewer than 200,000 clones, 75% to 85% appearing once. Input material: PBMCs. Receptors originate from a female donor in good health and CMV-seronegative. Each CDR3 is given with its conserved first and last residue. D genes are given only for firm matches. Only part of the rows carry a size: once, few, many, or a class if the clone is expanded.

DNA: TGTGCCACCAGCAGACAAATCGGTGAGCAGTACTTC; CDR3: CATSRQIGEQYF; J: TRBJ2-7; V: TRBV15; D: .; size: .
DNA: TGTGCCAGCAGCGGTCAGGGGTTCCTTAACTATGGCTACACCTTC; CDR3: CASSGQGFLNYGYTF; J: TRBJ1-2; V: TRBV9; D: .; size: .
DNA: TGTGCCAGCAGCAAATCGACAGGGGACGAGCAGTACTTC; CDR3: CASSKSTGDEQYF; J: TRBJ2-7; V: TRBV21-1; D: .; size: .
DNA: TGTGCCAGCAGTTACATAGACAGGCAAGGAGCTTTCTTT; CDR3: CASSYIDRQGAFF; J: TRBJ1-1; V: TRBV6-6; D: .; size: .
DNA: TGTGCCAGTAGTACGAACAGGGAAGAGACCCAGTACTTC; CDR3: CASSTNREETQYF; J: TRBJ2-5; V: TRBV19; D: .; size: .
DNA: TGCGCCAGCAGCTTGGCAGGACAGGAGCAAGAGACCCAGTACTTC; CDR3: CASSLAGQEQETQYF; J: TRBJ2-5; V: TRBV5-1; D: TRBD1; size: .
DNA: TGTGCCAGCAGTGATCGACAGACAACTAATTCACCCCTCCACTTT; CDR3: CASSDRQTTNSPLHF; J: TRBJ1-6; V: TRBV25-1; D: .; size: .
DNA: TGCGCCAGCAGCCCCCTAGCGGGAGTTACGGATGAGCAGTTCTTC; CDR3: CASSPLAGVTDEQFF; J: TRBJ2-1; V: TRBV5-1; D: TRBD2; size: .
DNA: TGTGCCAGCTCACGAGTAGCGGGAGTTTTCAATGAGCAGTTCTTC; CDR3: CASSRVAGVFNEQFF; J: TRBJ2-1; V: TRBV18; D: TRBD2; size: few
DNA: TGTGCCAGTAGTCCCCCGAGATGGACAGGGGATTCGAGGACTGAAGCTTTCTTT; CDR3: CASSPPRWTGDSRTEAFF; J: TRBJ1-1; V: TRBV19; D: TRBD1; size: few
DNA: TGTGCCAGCAGCGTAGTTTCCCGGGGGGGTATTGAAGCTTTCTTT; CDR3: CASSVVSRGGIEAFF; J: TRBJ1-1; V: TRBV9; D: .; size: few
DNA: TGTGCCAGCAGCCCTCTGTCAGGGGCGCGATCCGGCTACACCTTC; CDR3: CASSPLSGARSGYTF; J: TRBJ1-2; V: TRBV5-8; D: .; size: few
DNA: TGTGCCAGCAGCTTGTACATGGATACGCAGTATTTT; CDR3: CASSLYMDTQYF; J: TRBJ2-3; V: TRBV5-6; D: .; size: once
DNA: TGCGCCAGCAGCTTGGCGGGGGTAGAGACCCAGTACTTC; CDR3: CASSLAGVETQYF; J: TRBJ2-5; V: TRBV5-1; D: .; size: .
DNA: TGTGCTAGCAGCGATGGGACAGGGTACGAGCAGTACTTC; CDR3: CASSDGTGYEQYF; J: TRBJ2-7; V: TRBV7-7; D: TRBD1; size: .
DNA: TGTGCCAGCAGCTTAGCGGAACAGTACGAGCAGTACTTC; CDR3: CASSLAEQYEQYF; J: TRBJ2-7; V: TRBV7-2; D: .; size: .
DNA: TGTGCCAGCAGCTCCTCTAGCTCCTACGAGCAGTACTTC; CDR3: CASSSSSSYEQYF; J: TRBJ2-7; V: TRBV7-9; D: .; size: .
DNA: TGTGCCAGCAGTTTATTCGACCGGGATCAAGGACCCCAGCATTTT; CDR3: CASSLFDRDQGPQHF; J: TRBJ1-5; V: TRBV28; D: .; size: .
DNA: TGTGCCAGCAGCTCCCGACAGACTTACGAGCAGTACTTC; CDR3: CASSSRQTYEQYF; J: TRBJ2-7; V: TRBV11-2; D: .; size: once
DNA: TGTGCCAGCAGCACCGCAGGGAATACGAACACCGGGGAGCTGTTTTTT; CDR3: CASSTAGNTNTGELFF; J: TRBJ2-2; V: TRBV5-4; D: .; size: few
DNA: TGTGCCACCAGCAGACCAGGACGGGGCATTCAGTACTTC; CDR3: CATSRPGRGIQYF; J: TRBJ2-4; V: TRBV15; D: .; size: .
DNA: TGCGCCAGCAATCCGGGACACCAACACCGCGCGTTACAGCTGGGCTACACCTTC; CDR3: CASNPGHQHRALQLGYTF; J: TRBJ1-2; V: TRBV23-1; D: .; size: .
DNA: TGTGCCAGCAGTTACGCGGAACCGGGGGTTAGCGGCATTCAGTACTTC; CDR3: CASSYAEPGVSGIQYF; J: TRBJ2-4; V: TRBV6-6; D: .; size: .
DNA: TGTGCCAGCAGTGTGAACGGCTACGAGCAGTACTTC; CDR3: CASSVNGYEQYF; J: TRBJ2-7; V: TRBV6-1; D: .; size: .
DNA: TGTGCCAGCAGCTCCTACCACGGGTGGCCGAGGGTGGATGAGCAGTTCTTC; CDR3: CASSSYHGWPRVDEQFF; J: TRBJ2-1; V: TRBV11-2; D: .; size: .
DNA: TGTGCCAGCAGCCGTCAGCTACTAGCGGGGGGGCGAGGGCAGGAGACCCAGTACTTC; CDR3: CASSRQLLAGGRGQETQYF; J: TRBJ2-5; V: TRBV4-2; D: TRBD2; size: .
DNA: TGCAGCGTCGGAGGGGGGGGAACTGAAGCTTTCTTT; CDR3: CSVGGGGTEAFF; J: TRBJ1-1; V: TRBV29-1; D: .; size: .
DNA: TGTGCCAGCAGCTTAAATCAGTTCTCCTCAGGGGAGCTGTTTTTT; CDR3: CASSLNQFSSGELFF; J: TRBJ2-2; V: TRBV7-2; D: .; size: .
DNA: TGTTCCAGCAGCCCCATCGAGACAAACTACACCTTC; CDR3: CSSSPIETNYTF; J: TRBJ1-2; V: TRBV7-9; D: .; size: .
DNA: TGTGCCAGCAGACCTAGCGGCTCCTACGAGCAGTACTTC; CDR3: CASRPSGSYEQYF; J: TRBJ2-7; V: TRBV27; D: TRBD2; size: .
DNA: TGCAGCTCGGGGGGGGACTATGGCTACACCTTC; CDR3: CSSGGDYGYTF; J: TRBJ1-2; V: TRBV20-1; D: .; size: .
DNA: TGTGCCAGCAGCTGGGACAGACCCCTGAACACTGAAGCTTTCTTT; CDR3: CASSWDRPLNTEAFF; J: TRBJ1-1; V: TRBV5-5; D: TRBD1; size: .
DNA: TGCGCCAGCAGCCCGCAGTGGGGCCTAGCGGGAGATTTGACCTACGAGCAGTACTTC; CDR3: CASSPQWGLAGDLTYEQYF; J: TRBJ2-7; V: TRBV4-1; D: TRBD2; size: .
DNA: TGTGCCAGCAGTGACACCCCACAGGCCCTTGGTGGCTACACCTTC; CDR3: CASSDTPQALGGYTF; J: TRBJ1-2; V: TRBV6-4; D: .; size: few
DNA: TGTGCCAGCAGAATCGGACAGGGCCGGGGGAATGAAAAACTGTTTTTT; CDR3: CASRIGQGRGNEKLFF; J: TRBJ1-4; V: TRBV6-6; D: TRBD1; size: few
DNA: TGTGCCTGGAGTGTACTAGGACCCCCCTACGAGCAGTACTTC; CDR3: CAWSVLGPPYEQYF; J: TRBJ2-7; V: TRBV30; D: .; size: .
DNA: TGTGCTAGTGTTTCGTATGGCTACACCTTC; CDR3: CASVSYGYTF; J: TRBJ1-2; V: TRBV12-5; D: .; size: .
DNA: TGTGCCTGGAGTGCTAAGAGTGAAAAACTGTTTTTT; CDR3: CAWSAKSEKLFF; J: TRBJ1-4; V: TRBV30; D: .; size: .
DNA: TGTGCCAGCAGCGCCACCCCGGGGGGAGGCACCGGGGAGCTGTTTTTT; CDR3: CASSATPGGGTGELFF; J: TRBJ2-2; V: TRBV9; D: TRBD2; size: .
DNA: TGTGCCAGCACCTCGGGGACAGTCGGTTACAATGAGCAGTTCTTC; CDR3: CASTSGTVGYNEQFF; J: TRBJ2-1; V: TRBV28; D: TRBD1; size: few
DNA: TGTGCCATCAGTGAATTGAGCCTGGGGGCGAGGAACTATGGCTACACCTTC; CDR3: CAISELSLGARNYGYTF; J: TRBJ1-2; V: TRBV10-3; D: .; size: few
DNA: TGTGCCAGCAGCTTTACTAGCGGGACGGGAGAGACCCAGTACTTC; CDR3: CASSFTSGTGETQYF; J: TRBJ2-5; V: TRBV11-3; D: TRBD2; size: once
DNA: TGTGCCAGCAGCTTCCCGGGACAGGGGAACACTGAAGCTTTCTTT; CDR3: CASSFPGQGNTEAFF; J: TRBJ1-1; V: TRBV7-9; D: TRBD1; size: .
DNA: TGTGCCAGCAGCCTGGGGGGCCAAGAGACCCAGTACTTC; CDR3: CASSLGGQETQYF; J: TRBJ2-5; V: TRBV7-3; D: .; size: .
DNA: TGTGCCAGCAAAAGACAGGGGGCGGGCACTGAAGCTTTCTTT; CDR3: CASKRQGAGTEAFF; J: TRBJ1-1; V: TRBV27; D: TRBD1; size: .
DNA: TGCGCCAGCAGCCAAGCCCCTCTAGCGGGGGAATCTGATACGCAGTATTTT; CDR3: CASSQAPLAGESDTQYF; J: TRBJ2-3; V: TRBV4-3; D: TRBD2; size: .
DNA: TGTGCCAGCAGCAAAGGTTCCCTCAGGGGATGCACAGATACGCAGTATTTT; CDR3: CASSKGSLRGCTDTQYF; J: TRBJ2-3; V: TRBV21-1; D: .; size: .
DNA: TGTGCCTGGAGTGTACGGTTTGTCGAGGGTGCCGGCTACGAGCAGTACTTC; CDR3: CAWSVRFVEGAGYEQYF; J: TRBJ2-7; V: TRBV30; D: .; size: .
DNA: TGTGCCAGCAGCTCTGAGGGACAGGCCCCGTATGGCTACACCTTC; CDR3: CASSSEGQAPYGYTF; J: TRBJ1-2; V: TRBV7-3; D: TRBD1; size: .
DNA: TGCAGCGCCCAATACGGACAGGGCGGCAACGAGCAGTACTTC; CDR3: CSAQYGQGGNEQYF; J: TRBJ2-7; V: TRBV29-1; D: TRBD1; size: .
DNA: TGCGCCAGCAGCGCACAGGGGCTACAAGAGACCCAGTACTTC; CDR3: CASSAQGLQETQYF; J: TRBJ2-5; V: TRBV4-3; D: TRBD1; size: few
DNA: TGTGCCGCCGGGACAGGGGTGGCAGATACGCAGTATTTT; CDR3: CAAGTGVADTQYF; J: TRBJ2-3; V: TRBV10-3; D: TRBD1; size: .
DNA: TGTGCCAGCAGCTTGGGGACTAGTCGGACGTATTTT; CDR3: CASSLGTSRTYF; J: TRBJ2-3; V: TRBV5-6; D: TRBD2; size: .
DNA: TGTGCCAGCAGCTTAGCGCATAGGGGTACTAACTATGGCTACACCTTC; CDR3: CASSLAHRGTNYGYTF; J: TRBJ1-2; V: TRBV7-2; D: .; size: .